The T cell receptor (beta chain) described here comes from a study of identical twins. TCRdb analysed the 5' RACE reads with MiXCR anew, one entry per CDR3 protein. In the table there are hundreds of thousands of distinct CDR3 sequences, 8% to 9.5% of which are singletons. The CDR3 is 13 residues long. V lost 2 bases, J lost 6 bases, and 9 bases lay in between. Germline assignment: CDR1 MNHEY and CDR2 SMNVEV (reference sequence). This clonotype was observed many times. Separately, the same data were catalogued under a study of yellow fever vaccine responses in identical twins.

This TCR was sampled from a young woman in good health. This chain connects TRBV27 to TRBJ2-3; the D is unclear. The sample comprised CD8+ T cells sorted from blood. The CDR3, as DNA: TGTGCCAGCAGTTTAATCGTCCGGGATACGCAGTATTTT. Translation: CASSLIVRDTQYF.